Listed here is a single T cell receptor (beta chain). Its antigen is not identified. V was trimmed by 3 bases and J by 12 bases, leaving 10 bases between them. Germline V CDR1 and CDR2: SGDLS, YYNGEE. The CDR3 has 12 residues. Here immunoSEQ multiplex PCR was the method, and the copy in TCRdb shows in-frame clones only, minus some. The data show fewer than 2.5 million clones, approximately 93% seen once. The sample belongs to a study of shared clonotypes between healthy human individuals. Findings and limits, study-wide: Relative to their counterparts shared across all four donors, non-shared clonotypes exhibited diminished generation probabilities.

This chain joins TRBV9 and TRBJ1-6; D is perhaps TRBD1 (5 bases). Sequencing was performed on naive CD4+ T cells from PBMCs. Specified subset: CD45RA+ positively selected. The origin of this receptor is a man aged 18 to 30 in good health. Some clones in this sample may be carry-over from other donors' samples. The CDR3 loop is CASSGGVLPLHF. DNA for the CDR3: TGTGCCAGCAGCGGAGGGGTCCTACCCCTCCACTTT.